Shown below are 6 T cell receptor beta chains from a single sample sequenced in a study of CD8+ T cells in alopecia areata. The treatment was: oral pan-JAK inhibitor, 5-10 mg twice daily. Sequencing relied on a cDNA template that was reverse transcribed from extracted RNA. Sequencing was performed with immunoSEQ multiplex PCR; in TCRdb, only in-frame clones are kept and a portion is missing. The repertoire consists of about 120,000 clones, with less than 75% occurring once and the leading ten covering roughly 30%. This sample comprised CD8+ T cells sorted from blood, obtained at week 4, from a patient treated with tofacitinib. The receptor source for this set is a human donor with alopecia areata.

The V and J genes are TRBV6-5 and TRBJ2-3; 11 nucleotides line up with TRBD2. The CDR3 is made up of 16 amino acids. CDR1 MNHEY and CDR2 SVGAGI come from the germline V gene. V lost 4 bases, J lost 5 bases, and 8 bases stayed unmatched. The CDR3 nucleotides are TGTGCCAGCAGTTCTCCTAGCGGGGGGCTTTTAGATACGCAGTATTTT. This sequence encodes CASSSPSGGLLDTQYF.

V gene TRBV5-1 combines with J gene TRBJ2-5; no clear D gene. Germline V gives CDR1 SGHRS, CDR2 YFSETQ. The CDR3 has 12 residues. Trimming shortened V by 5 bases and J by 3 bases, and 8 bases separated the two germline ends. In DNA form, the CDR3 reads TGCGCCAGCAGGGGATTCGAAGAGACCCAGTACTTC. Amino acids: CASRGFEETQYF.

The J gene is TRBJ1-1, the V gene TRBV7-9; D gene unclear. Germline-derived CDR1 and CDR2 are SEHNR and FQNEAQ (reference sequence). V was shortened by 8 bases and J by 1 base, with 8 bases between the two germline ends. This CDR3 comprises 12 residues. The CDR3 bases are TGTGCCAGCGGAGTCGAGAACACTGAAGCTTTCTTT. It specifies CASGVENTEAFF.

J is TRBJ2-1 and V is TRBV6-5, with D tentatively TRBD1 or TRBD2 (6 bases each). The germline V and J ends were trimmed by 2 bases and 6 bases, with 11 bases remaining between them. From germline, CDR1 is MNHEY and CDR2 SVGAGI. There are 14 residues in the CDR3. The CDR3 DNA reads TGTGCCAGCAGTTACGGGGGGCCGGTCAATGAGCAGTTCTTC. Residues: CASSYGGPVNEQFF.

This chain links TRBV4-1 with TRBJ1-6; D is unclear. The germline gives CDR1 MGHRA, CDR2 YSYEKL. The CDR3 has 14 amino acids. Trimming took off 1 base at V and 7 bases at J, with 8 bases between the two ends. Here the CDR3 DNA reads TGCGCCAGCAGCCAAGGCCTTCTCAATTCACCCCTCCACTTT. Its protein is CASSQGLLNSPLHF.

The chain is built from TRBV29-1 and TRBJ2-7, with D perhaps TRBD1 or TRBD2 (5 bases each). The germline V gene encodes CDR1 SQVTM and CDR2 ANQGSEA. The CDR3 sequence is 14 residues long. V lost 5 bases to trimming and J lost 2 bases, with 16 bases between them. For the CDR3, the DNA is TGCAGCGTTTCTGGGGACGGGCTTGCCTACGAGCAGTACTTC. Amino acids: CSVSGDGLAYEQYF.